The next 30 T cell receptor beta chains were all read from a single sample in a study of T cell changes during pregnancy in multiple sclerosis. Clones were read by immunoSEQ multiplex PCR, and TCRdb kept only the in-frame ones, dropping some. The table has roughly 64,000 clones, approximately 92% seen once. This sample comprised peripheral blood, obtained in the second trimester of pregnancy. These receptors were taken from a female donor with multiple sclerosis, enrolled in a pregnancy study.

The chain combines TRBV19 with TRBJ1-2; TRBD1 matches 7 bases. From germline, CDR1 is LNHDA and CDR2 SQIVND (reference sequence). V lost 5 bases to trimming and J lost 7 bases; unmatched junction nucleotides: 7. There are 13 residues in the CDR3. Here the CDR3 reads CASSVTGTAGYTF. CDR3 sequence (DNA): TGTGCCAGTAGTGTAACCGGGACAGCTGGCTACACCTTC.

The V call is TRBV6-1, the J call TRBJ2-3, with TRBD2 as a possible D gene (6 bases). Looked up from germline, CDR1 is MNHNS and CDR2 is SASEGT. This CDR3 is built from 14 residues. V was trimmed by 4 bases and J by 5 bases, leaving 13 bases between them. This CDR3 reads CASSAGGSGDTQYF. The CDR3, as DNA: TGTGCCAGCAGTGCCGGAGGTAGCGGAGATACGCAGTATTTT.

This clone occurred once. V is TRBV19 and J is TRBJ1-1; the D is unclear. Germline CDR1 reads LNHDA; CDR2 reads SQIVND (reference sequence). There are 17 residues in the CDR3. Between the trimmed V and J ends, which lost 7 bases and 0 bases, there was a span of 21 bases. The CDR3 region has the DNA TGTGCCAGTAATAACCCGGCCAGGATAACCATGAACACTGAAGCTTTCTTT. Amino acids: CASNNPARITMNTEAFF.

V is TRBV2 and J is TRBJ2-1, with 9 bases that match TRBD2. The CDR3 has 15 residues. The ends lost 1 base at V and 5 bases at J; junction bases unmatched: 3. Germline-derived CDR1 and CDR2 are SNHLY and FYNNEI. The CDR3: CASSEETSGHNEQFF. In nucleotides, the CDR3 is TGTGCCAGCAGTGAAGAGACTAGCGGACACAATGAGCAGTTCTTC.

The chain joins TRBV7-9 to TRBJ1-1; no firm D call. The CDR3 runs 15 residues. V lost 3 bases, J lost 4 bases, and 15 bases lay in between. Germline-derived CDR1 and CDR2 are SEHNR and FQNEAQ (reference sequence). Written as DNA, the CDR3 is TGTGCCAGCAGCTTTTATGAGGGAGCCTCCACTGAAGCTTTCTTT. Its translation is CASSFYEGASTEAFF.

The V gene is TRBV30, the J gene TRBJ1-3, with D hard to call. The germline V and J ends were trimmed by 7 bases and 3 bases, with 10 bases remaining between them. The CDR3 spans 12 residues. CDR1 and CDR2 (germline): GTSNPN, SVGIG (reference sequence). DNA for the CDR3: TGTGCCTTGTCTTCGTATGGAAACACCATATATTTT. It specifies CALSSYGNTIYF. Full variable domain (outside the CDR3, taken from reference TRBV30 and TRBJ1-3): SQTIHQWPATLVQPVGSPLSLECTVEGTSNPNLYWYRQAAGRGLQLLFYSVGIGQISSEVPQNLSASRPQDRQFILSSKKLLLSDSGFYLCALSSYGNTIYFGEGSWLTVV.

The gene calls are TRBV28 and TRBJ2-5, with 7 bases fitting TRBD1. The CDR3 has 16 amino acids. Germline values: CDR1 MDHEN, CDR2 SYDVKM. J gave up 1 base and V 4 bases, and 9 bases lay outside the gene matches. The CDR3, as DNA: TGTGCCAGCAGTTCGAATCAGGACAGGCCCCAAGAGACCCAGTACTTC. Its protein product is CASSSNQDRPQETQYF.

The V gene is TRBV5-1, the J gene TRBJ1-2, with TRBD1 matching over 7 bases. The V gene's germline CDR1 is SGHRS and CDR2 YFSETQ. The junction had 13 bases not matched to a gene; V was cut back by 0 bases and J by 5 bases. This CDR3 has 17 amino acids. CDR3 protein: CASSLEEGARGWYGYTF. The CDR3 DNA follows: TGCGCCAGCAGCTTGGAAGAGGGGGCGCGGGGATGGTATGGCTACACCTTC.

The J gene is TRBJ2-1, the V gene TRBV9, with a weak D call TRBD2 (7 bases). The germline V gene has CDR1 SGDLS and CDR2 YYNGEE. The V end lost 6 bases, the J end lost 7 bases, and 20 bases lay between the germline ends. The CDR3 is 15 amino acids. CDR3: CASTLGGGRGNEQFF. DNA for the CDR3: TGTGCCAGCACCCTAGGGGGGGGAAGGGGGAATGAGCAGTTCTTC.

CDR3 loop: CASSTRTGRVGELFF. CDR3 DNA sequence: TGTGCCAGCAGCACCCGGACAGGGCGGGTCGGGGAGCTGTTTTTT. The J gene is TRBJ2-2, the V gene TRBV11-2; 8 positions agree with TRBD1. The CDR3 loop spans 15 amino acids. In germline, CDR1 is SGHAT, CDR2 FQNNGV. V dropped 5 bases and J dropped 7; count of bases not matched to a gene: 9.

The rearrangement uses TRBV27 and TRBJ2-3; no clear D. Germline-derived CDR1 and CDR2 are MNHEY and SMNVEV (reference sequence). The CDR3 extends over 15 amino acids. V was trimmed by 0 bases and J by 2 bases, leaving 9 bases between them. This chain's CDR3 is CASSLSTGHTDTQYF. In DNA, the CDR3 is TGTGCCAGCAGTTTATCTACTGGTCACACAGATACGCAGTATTTT.

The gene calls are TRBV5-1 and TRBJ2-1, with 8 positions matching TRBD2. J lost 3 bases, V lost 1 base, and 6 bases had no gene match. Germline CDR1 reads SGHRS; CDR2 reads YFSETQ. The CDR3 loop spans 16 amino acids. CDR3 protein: CASSLNSGNLYNEQFF. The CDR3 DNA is TGCGCCAGCAGCTTGAATAGCGGGAATCTCTACAATGAGCAGTTCTTC.

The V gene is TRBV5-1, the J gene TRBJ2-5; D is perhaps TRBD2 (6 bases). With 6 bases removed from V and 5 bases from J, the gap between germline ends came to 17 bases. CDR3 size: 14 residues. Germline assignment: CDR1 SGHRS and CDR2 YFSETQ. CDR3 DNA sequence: TGCGCCAGCAAGGACGGGAGCCTGGGTGAGACCCAGTACTTC. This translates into CASKDGSLGETQYF. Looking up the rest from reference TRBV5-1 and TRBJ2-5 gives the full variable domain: KAGVTQTPRYLIKTRGQQVTLSCSPISGHRSVSWYQQTPGQGLQFLFEYFSETQRNKGNFPGRFSGRQFSNSRSEMNVSTLELGDSALYLCASKDGSLGETQYFGPGTRLLVL.

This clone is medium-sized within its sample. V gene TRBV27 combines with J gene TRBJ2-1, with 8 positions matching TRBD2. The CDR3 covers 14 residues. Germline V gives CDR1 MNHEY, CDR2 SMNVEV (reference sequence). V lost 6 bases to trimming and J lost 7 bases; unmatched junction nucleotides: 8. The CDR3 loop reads CASSSGGGRNEQFF. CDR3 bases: TGTGCCAGCAGCTCGGGGGGGGGAAGGAATGAGCAGTTCTTC.

The CDR3 nucleotides are TGTGCCTGGAGTGTACGTTCTAGGCAGCCCCAGCATTTT. Translation: CAWSVRSRQPQHF. The V and J genes are TRBV30 and TRBJ1-5; no reliable D call. Trimming pared 0 bases from V and 7 bases from J, leaving 10 bases between. The CDR3 is 13 amino acids. CDR1 and CDR2 from the germline V gene are GTSNPN and SVGIG (reference sequence).

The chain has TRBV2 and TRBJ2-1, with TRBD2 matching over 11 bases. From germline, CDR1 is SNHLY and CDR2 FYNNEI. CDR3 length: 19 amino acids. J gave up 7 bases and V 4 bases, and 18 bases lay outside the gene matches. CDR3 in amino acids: CASSGSLTSGTANTNEQFF. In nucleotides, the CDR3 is TGTGCCAGCAGTGGATCTCTGACTAGCGGGACAGCGAATACGAATGAGCAGTTCTTC.

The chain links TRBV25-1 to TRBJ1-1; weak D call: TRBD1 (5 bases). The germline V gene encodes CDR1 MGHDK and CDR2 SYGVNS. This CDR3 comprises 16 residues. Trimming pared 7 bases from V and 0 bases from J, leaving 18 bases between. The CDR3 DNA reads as TGTGCCAGCAAGGGTATAAGGGGCGGGATGAACACTGAAGCTTTCTTT. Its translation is CASKGIRGGMNTEAFF.

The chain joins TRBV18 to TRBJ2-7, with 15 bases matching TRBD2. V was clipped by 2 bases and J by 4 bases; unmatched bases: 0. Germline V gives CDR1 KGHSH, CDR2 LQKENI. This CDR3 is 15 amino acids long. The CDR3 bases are TGTGCCAGCTCACCAGGGACTAGCGGGAGGTACGAGCAGTACTTC. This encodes CASSPGTSGRYEQYF.

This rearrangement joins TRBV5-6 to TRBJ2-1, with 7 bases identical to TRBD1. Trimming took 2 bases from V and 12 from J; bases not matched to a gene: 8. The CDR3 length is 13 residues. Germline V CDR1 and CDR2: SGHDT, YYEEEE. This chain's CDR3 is CASSLSEGTAQFF. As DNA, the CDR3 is TGTGCCAGCAGCTTATCTGAGGGGACAGCGCAGTTCTTC.

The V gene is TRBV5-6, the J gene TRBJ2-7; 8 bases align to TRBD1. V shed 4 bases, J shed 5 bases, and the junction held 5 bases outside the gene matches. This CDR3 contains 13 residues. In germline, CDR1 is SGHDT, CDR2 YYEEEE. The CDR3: CASSQGAPHEQYF. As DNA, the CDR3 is TGTGCCAGCAGCCAGGGGGCCCCCCACGAGCAGTACTTC.

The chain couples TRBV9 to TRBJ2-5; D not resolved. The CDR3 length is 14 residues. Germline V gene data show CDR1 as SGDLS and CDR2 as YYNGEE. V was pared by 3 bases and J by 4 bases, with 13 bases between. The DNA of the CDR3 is TGTGCCAGCAGCGCCGTTTTGGGCAGAGAGACCCAGTACTTC. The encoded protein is CASSAVLGRETQYF.

In nucleotides, the CDR3 is TGTGCCAGCGGCTCGGAGACCCAGTACTTC. Translated, it gives CASGSETQYF. This rearrangement joins TRBV7-2 to TRBJ2-5; D remains unclear. Trimming removed 8 bases from V and 5 bases from J, with 6 bases in between. The CDR3 has 10 residues. In germline, CDR1 is SGHTA, CDR2 FQGNSA.

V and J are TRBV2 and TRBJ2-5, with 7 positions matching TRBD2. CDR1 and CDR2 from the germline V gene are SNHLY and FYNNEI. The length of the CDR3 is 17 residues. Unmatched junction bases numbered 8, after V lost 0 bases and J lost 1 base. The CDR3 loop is CASSEARTSGGQETQYF. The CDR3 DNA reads TGTGCCAGCAGTGAAGCGCGGACTAGTGGGGGCCAAGAGACCCAGTACTTC. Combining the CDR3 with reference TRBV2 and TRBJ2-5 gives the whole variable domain EPEVTQTPSHQVTQMGQEVILRCVPISNHLYFYWYRQILGQKVEFLVSFYNNEISEKSEIFDDQFSVERPDGSNFTLKIRSTKLEDSAMYFCASSEARTSGGQETQYFGPGTRLLVL.

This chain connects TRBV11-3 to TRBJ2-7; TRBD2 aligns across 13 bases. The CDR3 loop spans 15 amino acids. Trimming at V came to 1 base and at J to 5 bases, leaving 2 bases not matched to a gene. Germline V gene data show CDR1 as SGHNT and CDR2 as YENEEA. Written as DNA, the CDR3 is TGTGCCAGCAGCTTAGGGACTAGCGGGAGAGACGAGCAGTACTTC. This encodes CASSLGTSGRDEQYF.

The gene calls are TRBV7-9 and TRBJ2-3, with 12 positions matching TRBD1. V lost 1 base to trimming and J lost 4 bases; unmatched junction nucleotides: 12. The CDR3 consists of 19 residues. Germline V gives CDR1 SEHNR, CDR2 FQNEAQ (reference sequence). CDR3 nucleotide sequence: TGTGCCAGCAGCTTAGGAGCCCGCCCGGGACAGGGGGCGGCAGATACGCAGTATTTT. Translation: CASSLGARPGQGAADTQYF.

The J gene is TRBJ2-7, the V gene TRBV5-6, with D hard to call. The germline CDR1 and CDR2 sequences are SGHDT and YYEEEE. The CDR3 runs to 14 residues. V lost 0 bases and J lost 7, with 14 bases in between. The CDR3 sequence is CASSLGARIGEQYF. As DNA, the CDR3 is TGTGCCAGCAGCTTGGGGGCCCGGATTGGGGAGCAGTACTTC. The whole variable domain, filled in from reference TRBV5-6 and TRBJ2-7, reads DAGVTQSPTHLIKTRGQQVTLRCSPKSGHDTVSWYQQALGQGPQFIFQYYEEEERQRGNFPDRFSGHQFPNYSSELNVNALLLGDSALYLCASSLGARIGEQYFGPGTRLTVT.

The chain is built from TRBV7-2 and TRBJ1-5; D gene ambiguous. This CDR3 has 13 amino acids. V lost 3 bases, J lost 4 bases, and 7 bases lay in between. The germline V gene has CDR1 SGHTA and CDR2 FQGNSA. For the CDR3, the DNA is TGTGCCAGCAGCTTCCGCGATAATCAGCCCCAGCATTTT. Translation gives CASSFRDNQPQHF.

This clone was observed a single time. Here the CDR3 DNA reads TGTGCCATCAGTGGACTAGCGGGAATTGATGAGCAGTTCTTC. Translating gives CAISGLAGIDEQFF. The chain employs TRBV10-3 and TRBJ2-1; 11 bases fit TRBD2. Per the germline V gene, CDR1 is ENHRY and CDR2 is SYGVKD. Trimming cost V 4 bases and J 8 bases; bases outside gene matches: 4. The CDR3 consists of 14 residues.

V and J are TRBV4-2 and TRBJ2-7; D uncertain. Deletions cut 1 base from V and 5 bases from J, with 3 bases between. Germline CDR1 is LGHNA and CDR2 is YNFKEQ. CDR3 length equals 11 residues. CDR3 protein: CASSQGDEQYF. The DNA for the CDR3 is TGTGCCAGCAGCCAAGGCGACGAGCAGTACTTC.

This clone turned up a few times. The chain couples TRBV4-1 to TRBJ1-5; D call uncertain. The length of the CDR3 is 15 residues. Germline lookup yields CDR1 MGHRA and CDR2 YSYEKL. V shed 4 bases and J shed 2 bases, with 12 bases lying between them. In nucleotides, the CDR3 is TGCGCCAGCAGCCCAAGATTGGGCGGCAATCAGCCCCAGCATTTT. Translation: CASSPRLGGNQPQHF.